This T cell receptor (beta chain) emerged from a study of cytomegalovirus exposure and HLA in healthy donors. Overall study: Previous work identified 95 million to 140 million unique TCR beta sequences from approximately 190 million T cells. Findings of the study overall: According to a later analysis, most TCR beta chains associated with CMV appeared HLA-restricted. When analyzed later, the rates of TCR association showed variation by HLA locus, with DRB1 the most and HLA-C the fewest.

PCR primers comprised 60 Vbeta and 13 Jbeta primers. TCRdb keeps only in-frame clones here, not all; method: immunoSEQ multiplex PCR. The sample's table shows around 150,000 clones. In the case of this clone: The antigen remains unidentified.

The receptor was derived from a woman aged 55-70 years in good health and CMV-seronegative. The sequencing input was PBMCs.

The CDR3 protein is CASSQHSEQYF. The CDR3 DNA reads as TGTGCCAGCAGCCAACATTCCGAGCAGTACTTC. The chain links TRBV14 to TRBJ2-7, with D unresolved. Per germline, CDR1 SGHDN and CDR2 FVKESK. The V and J ends lost 2 bases and 6 bases respectively, with 5 bases between them. The CDR3 spans 11 residues. Based on the CDR3 plus reference TRBV14 and TRBJ2-7, the full variable domain is EAGVTQFPSHSVIEKGQTVTLRCDPISGHDNLYWYRRVMGKEIKFLLHFVKESKQDESGMPNNRFLAERTGGTYSTLKVQPAELEDSGVYFCASSQHSEQYFGPGTRLTVT.